This T cell receptor beta chain derives from a study of regulatory T cells in long-lasting Graves disease. The time point was: persistent/refractory GD, antithyroid drugs over 5 years with positive TRAb. Preparation of the TCR library used RNA extracted from PBMCs. Patients were from an endocrinology department in Xi'an, China. General study findings and limits: TCR diversity was lower in persistent Graves' patients (versus newly diagnosed ones).

Concerning this clonotype itself: Its antigen is not known.

In germline, CDR1 is MNHEY, CDR2 SMNVEV (reference sequence). The CDR3 is 17 residues long. V was clipped by 7 bases and J by 7 bases, with 25 bases between them. The TCR beta library used iRepertoire HTBI primers with Arm-PCR amplification of CDR3. TCRdb re-called the multiplex PCR reads through MiXCR, storing one row per CDR3 protein. The sample has 700,000 or so distinct CDR3 sequences; 25% to 35% are singletons. The TCR was taken from a female donor with Graves disease. The source was peripheral blood mononuclear cells (PBMCs), collected when the disease was refractory, from a patient treated with antithyroid drugs. V usage is TRBV27 and J usage is TRBJ1-4; a weak D match, TRBD1 (5 bases). The CDR3 DNA follows: TGTGCCAGCACCAAAGTGGGGGTGAACGGGGAGAGTGAAAAACTGTTTTTT. Protein product: CASTKVGVNGESEKLFF.